Following are 28 T cell receptor beta chains from one sample sequenced in a study of OX40 agonist ivuxolimab in advanced cancers. TCRdb's copy holds only in-frame clones and misses some; the assay was immunoSEQ multiplex PCR. The sample has about 59,000 clones, more than 85% seen once; the top ten hold about 12%. The sample consisted of CD4+ or CD8+ T cells sorted from blood, taken in a trial of the OX40 agonist ivuxolimab. The origin of the receptors is an adult with an advanced solid tumor such as melanoma, head and neck, liver or kidney cancer.

The gene calls are TRBV5-1 and TRBJ2-7; D call uncertain. V was pared by 2 bases and J by 3 bases, with 6 bases between. The CDR3 is 12 residues long. Germline V gene data show CDR1 as SGHRS and CDR2 as YFSETQ. Here the CDR3 reads CASSLPNYEQYF. CDR3 DNA: TGCGCCAGCAGCTTACCCAACTACGAGCAGTACTTC.

V is TRBV27 and J is TRBJ2-3, with TRBD2 as a possible D gene (5 bases). The CDR3 has 16 residues. Germline V gene data show CDR1 as MNHEY and CDR2 as SMNVEV (reference sequence). The ends were cut back, 3 bases at V and 4 bases at J, with 17 bases in the middle. The CDR3 region is CASSFLGDPVADTQYF. CDR3 DNA: TGTGCCAGCAGTTTTTTGGGAGACCCGGTCGCAGATACGCAGTATTTT.

The V call is TRBV2, the J call TRBJ1-3; 7 bases align to TRBD1. The junction had 9 bases not matched to a gene; V was cut back by 9 bases and J by 4 bases. CDR3 length equals 14 residues. The germline gives CDR1 SNHLY, CDR2 FYNNEI. Here the CDR3 DNA reads TGTGCCAGGAAAAACAGGGGAACCGGAAACACCATATATTTT. As protein: CARKNRGTGNTIYF.

In DNA form, the CDR3 reads TGCGCCAGCAGCTTGGGCCTCAGGGTTCTCGAGCAGTACTTC. It translates to CASSLGLRVLEQYF. The chain couples TRBV5-1 to TRBJ2-7; D is possibly TRBD1 (5 bases). The CDR3 spans 14 residues. V lost 0 bases and J lost 6, with 13 bases in between. Germline-derived CDR1 and CDR2 are SGHRS and YFSETQ.

The V and J genes are TRBV7-3 and TRBJ2-7, with TRBD2 matching over 11 bases. The length of the CDR3 is 15 residues. Trimming at V came to 1 base and at J to 5 bases, leaving 4 bases not matched to a gene. The germline CDR1 and CDR2 sequences are SGHTA and FQGTGA. CDR3 nucleotide sequence: TGTGCCAGCAGCTTAAGTAGCGGGAGGGCCCACGAGCAGTACTTC. The encoded protein is CASSLSSGRAHEQYF.

The chain employs TRBV7-8 and TRBJ2-3, with no clear D. This CDR3 has 13 amino acids. From germline, CDR1 is SGHVS and CDR2 FQNEAQ. With 1 base removed from V and 5 bases from J, the gap between germline ends came to 7 bases. The CDR3 spells CASSLGTEDTQYF. CDR3 coding DNA: TGTGCCAGCAGCTTAGGGACCGAAGATACGCAGTATTTT.

The gene calls are TRBV29-1 and TRBJ1-4; D may be TRBD1 (5 bases). This CDR3 has 13 residues. Germline V gives CDR1 SQVTM, CDR2 ANQGSEA. Trimming stripped 1 base from V and 5 bases from J, with 8 bases between. CDR3 in amino acids: CSVEGAGNEKLFF. DNA of the CDR3: TGCAGCGTTGAAGGGGCAGGGAATGAAAAACTGTTTTTT. The complete variable domain, with remaining parts taken from reference TRBV29-1 and TRBJ1-4, reads SAVISQKPSRDICQRGTSLTIQCQVDSQVTMMFWYRQQPGQSLTLIATANQGSEATYESGFVIDKFPISRPNLTFSTLTVSNMSPEDSSIYLCSVEGAGNEKLFFGSGTQLSVL.

This chain uses TRBV19 with TRBJ2-5; 10 positions match TRBD2. The J call is in doubt because the DNA end fits TRBJ2-7 better. Looked up from germline, CDR1 is LNHDA and CDR2 is SQIVND (reference sequence). The CDR3 is 14 residues long. In DNA form, the CDR3 reads TGTGCCAGTAGTACTAGCGGGGGTTCCTACGAGCAGTACTTC. Translation: CASSTSGGSYEQYF.

V usage is TRBV4-2 and J usage is TRBJ1-4; D unclear. The CDR3 has 13 residues. From germline, CDR1 is LGHNA and CDR2 YNFKEQ. The V end was cut by 2 bases, the J end by 8 bases, with 9 bases between. CDR3: CASSQTVREKLFF. In DNA, the CDR3 is TGTGCCAGCAGCCAAACCGTACGGGAAAAACTGTTTTTT.

This clone showed up just once. The chain is built from TRBV6-4 and TRBJ2-1, with TRBD2 as a possible D gene (6 bases). V was pared by 2 bases and J by 7 bases, with 15 bases between. Per the germline V gene, CDR1 is MRHNA and CDR2 is SNTAGT. The CDR3 spans 15 residues. The chain's CDR3 is CASSDPGEGENEQFF. CDR3 nucleotides: TGTGCCAGCAGTGACCCGGGAGAGGGAGAAAATGAGCAGTTCTTC.

The chain links TRBV7-8 to TRBJ2-7, with 7 bases lining up with TRBD2. V gave up 2 bases and J gave up 2 bases; unmatched junction bases: 9. Looked up from germline, CDR1 is SGHVS and CDR2 is FQNEAQ. The CDR3 is made up of 16 amino acids. The CDR3 DNA is TGTGCCAGCAGCTTAAGAAGCGGGACTTATACCTACGAGCAGTACTTC. Protein: CASSLRSGTYTYEQYF.

The V and J genes are TRBV27 and TRBJ2-3; D not resolved. The CDR3 contains 12 residues. Trimming left V 5 bases short and J 1 base short, with 4 bases between. The germline V gene has CDR1 MNHEY and CDR2 SMNVEV (reference sequence). CDR3 sequence: CASSPRTDTQYF. CDR3 nucleotide sequence: TGTGCCAGCAGTCCCCGCACAGATACGCAGTATTTT.

J is TRBJ2-7 and V is TRBV5-1; 13 bases map to TRBD2. Germline V gives CDR1 SGHRS, CDR2 YFSETQ. The CDR3 is made up of 18 amino acids. Losses at the gene ends were 3 bases for V and 2 bases for J; bases not matched to a gene: 11. The CDR3 region is CASSWPVDGTSGTYEQYF. The CDR3 DNA is TGCGCCAGCAGCTGGCCCGTCGATGGGACTAGCGGGACCTACGAGCAGTACTTC. The whole variable domain, remainder taken from reference TRBV5-1 and TRBJ2-7, is KAGVTQTPRYLIKTRGQQVTLSCSPISGHRSVSWYQQTPGQGLQFLFEYFSETQRNKGNFPGRFSGRQFSNSRSEMNVSTLELGDSALYLCASSWPVDGTSGTYEQYFGPGTRLTVT.

This chain uses TRBV6-1 with TRBJ2-6; possibly TRBD1 for D (5 bases). Germline assignment: CDR1 MNHNS and CDR2 SASEGT. The V and J ends lost 4 bases and 3 bases respectively, with 13 bases between them. The CDR3 is made up of 16 amino acids. CDR3: CASSVTGVGGANVLTF. Here the CDR3 DNA reads TGTGCCAGCAGTGTTACAGGTGTTGGTGGGGCCAACGTCCTGACTTTC.

This clone appeared a single time. The chain carries TRBV7-2 and TRBJ1-2; the D is unclear. Trimming removed 5 bases at V and 6 bases at J, with 10 bases between. The CDR3 is 12 residues long. Germline V gene sequence: CDR1 SGHTA, CDR2 FQGNSA. For the CDR3, the DNA is TGTGCCAGCAGCCCGGACCCTGATGGCTACACCTTC. It yields the protein CASSPDPDGYTF.

The genes are TRBV19 and TRBJ2-1, with TRBD2 matching over 10 bases. With V trimmed by 5 bases and J by 3 bases, 4 bases remained unmatched. This CDR3 region has 15 residues. The germline V gene has CDR1 LNHDA and CDR2 SQIVND (reference sequence). CDR3: CASSEGTSVYNEQFF. CDR3 in DNA: TGTGCCAGTAGTGAAGGGACTAGCGTCTACAATGAGCAGTTCTTC. Combining the CDR3 with reference TRBV19 and TRBJ2-1 gives the whole variable domain DGGITQSPKYLFRKEGQNVTLSCEQNLNHDAMYWYRQDPGQGLRLIYYSQIVNDFQKGDIAEGYSVSREKKESFPLTVTSAQKNPTAFYLCASSEGTSVYNEQFFGPGTRLTVL.

This chain uses TRBV7-8 with TRBJ2-3; D remains ambiguous. CDR3 size: 18 residues. V was pared by 0 bases and J by 2 bases, with 18 bases between. Germline-derived CDR1 and CDR2 are SGHVS and FQNEAQ. DNA of the CDR3: TGTGCCAGCAGCTTAGCGGAATCGTCTAGAAGCTACACAGATACGCAGTATTTT. It is translated as CASSLAESSRSYTDTQYF.

The V and J genes are TRBV19 and TRBJ1-2; 9 bases match TRBD1. The germline CDR1 and CDR2 sequences are LNHDA and SQIVND (reference sequence). The V and J ends lost 4 bases and 7 bases, in that order; junction bases with no gene match: 10. The CDR3 has 15 residues. CDR3 region: CASSTWDRVGGGYTF. CDR3 nucleotides: TGTGCCAGTAGTACCTGGGACAGGGTAGGTGGTGGCTACACCTTC. Filled out from reference TRBV19 and TRBJ1-2, the complete variable domain reads DGGITQSPKYLFRKEGQNVTLSCEQNLNHDAMYWYRQDPGQGLRLIYYSQIVNDFQKGDIAEGYSVSREKKESFPLTVTSAQKNPTAFYLCASSTWDRVGGGYTFGSGTRLTVV.

V is TRBV27 and J is TRBJ1-1; D gene ambiguous. Germline lookup yields CDR1 MNHEY and CDR2 SMNVEV (reference sequence). The V end was cut by 4 bases, the J end by 4 bases, with 10 bases between. This CDR3 spans 13 amino acids. The CDR3 nucleotides read TGTGCCAGCAGTTATTCCCGGGTCACTGAAGCTTTCTTT. Translated: CASSYSRVTEAFF.

V usage is TRBV14 and J usage is TRBJ2-1; D unresolved. The V end was cut by 1 base, the J end by 8 bases, with 15 bases between. Per germline, CDR1 SGHDN and CDR2 FVKESK. The CDR3 runs to 15 residues. The CDR3 region is CASSQAQAGFDEQFF. The CDR3 DNA follows: TGTGCCAGCAGCCAAGCCCAGGCAGGTTTCGATGAGCAGTTCTTC.

The CDR3, as DNA: TGTGCCAGCAGTCCGGGAAGCAATGAGCAGTTCTTC. This codes for CASSPGSNEQFF. The chain combines TRBV27 with TRBJ2-1, with D possibly being TRBD2 (5 bases). CDR3 length: 12 residues. Germline CDR1 reads MNHEY; CDR2 reads SMNVEV (reference sequence). Deletions cut 5 bases from V and 6 bases from J, with 8 bases between.

The rearrangement joins TRBV28 to TRBJ1-5, with D possibly being TRBD1 (5 bases). Deletions cut 6 bases from V and 0 bases from J, with 15 bases between. This CDR3 is built from 16 residues. Per germline, CDR1 MDHEN and CDR2 SYDVKM. CDR3 region: CASSPKLQVSNQPQHF. DNA of the CDR3: TGTGCCAGCAGCCCTAAACTACAGGTTAGCAATCAGCCCCAGCATTTT.

The rearrangement joins TRBV28 to TRBJ2-1; TRBD2 agrees at 7 bases. Germline CDR1 reads MDHEN; CDR2 reads SYDVKM. The CDR3 totals 14 residues. The trim removed 5 bases at V and 9 bases at J, leaving 10 bases unmatched. CDR3 sequence reads: CASSPRVRELEQFF. In nucleotides, the CDR3 is TGTGCCAGCAGTCCTAGAGTGCGGGAGCTTGAGCAGTTCTTC.

The chain carries TRBV6-4 and TRBJ1-4; D is unclear. Germline lookup yields CDR1 MRHNA and CDR2 SNTAGT. V was trimmed by 6 bases and J by 7 bases, leaving 12 bases between them. This CDR3 comprises 13 residues. The CDR3 DNA sequence: TGTGCCAGCAGGAGGGTTCGGGGTGAAAAACTGTTTTTT. Translation: CASRRVRGEKLFF.

The chain has TRBV14 and TRBJ1-1, with 7 bases aligning to TRBD1. This CDR3 comprises 17 residues. Germline V CDR1 and CDR2: SGHDN, FVKESK. J was trimmed by 4 bases and V by 0 bases; bases with no gene match: 11. In DNA form, the CDR3 reads TGTGCCAGCAGCCAAGAATGGAGGGGGCGCTTTAGCACTGAAGCTTTCTTT. This codes for CASSQEWRGRFSTEAFF. Looking up the rest from reference TRBV14 and TRBJ1-1 gives the full variable domain: EAGVTQFPSHSVIEKGQTVTLRCDPISGHDNLYWYRRVMGKEIKFLLHFVKESKQDESGMPNNRFLAERTGGTYSTLKVQPAELEDSGVYFCASSQEWRGRFSTEAFFGQGTRLTVV.

V is TRBV4-3 and J is TRBJ1-4; D may be TRBD1 (5 bases). Germline V gene lookup returns CDR1 LGHNA and CDR2 YSLEER. With 1 base removed from V and 6 bases from J, the gap between germline ends came to 12 bases. This CDR3 is built from 15 residues. The CDR3 protein is CASSQGRRDDEKLFF. The CDR3 bases are TGCGCCAGCAGCCAAGGACGGAGGGACGATGAAAAACTGTTTTTT.

V usage is TRBV28 and J usage is TRBJ1-5; perhaps TRBD1 as D (6 bases). The CDR3 is 15 amino acids. CDR1 is MDHEN and CDR2 is SYDVKM in the germline V gene. V was trimmed by 2 bases and J by 5 bases, leaving 13 bases between them. CDR3 sequence reads: CASSLDGGAYQPQHF. CDR3 nucleotides: TGTGCCAGCAGTTTAGATGGGGGGGCCTATCAGCCCCAGCATTTT. Complete variable domain (other parts from reference TRBV28 and TRBJ1-5): DVKVTQSSRYLVKRTGEKVFLECVQDMDHENMFWYRQDPGLGLRLIYFSYDVKMKEKGDIPEGYSVSREKKERFSLILESASTNQTSMYLCASSLDGGAYQPQHFGDGTRLSIL.

The sample holds one count of this clone. The chain links TRBV29-1 to TRBJ2-1; 10 nucleotides match TRBD2. Trimming removed 0 bases from V and 2 bases from J; junction bases left unmatched: 7. Germline CDR1 SQVTM, CDR2 ANQGSEA. CDR3 length equals 17 residues. The CDR3 bases are TGCAGCGTTGAAGATCCGGGACTAGCGAGTACCTACAATGAGCAGTTCTTC. Protein product: CSVEDPGLASTYNEQFF.